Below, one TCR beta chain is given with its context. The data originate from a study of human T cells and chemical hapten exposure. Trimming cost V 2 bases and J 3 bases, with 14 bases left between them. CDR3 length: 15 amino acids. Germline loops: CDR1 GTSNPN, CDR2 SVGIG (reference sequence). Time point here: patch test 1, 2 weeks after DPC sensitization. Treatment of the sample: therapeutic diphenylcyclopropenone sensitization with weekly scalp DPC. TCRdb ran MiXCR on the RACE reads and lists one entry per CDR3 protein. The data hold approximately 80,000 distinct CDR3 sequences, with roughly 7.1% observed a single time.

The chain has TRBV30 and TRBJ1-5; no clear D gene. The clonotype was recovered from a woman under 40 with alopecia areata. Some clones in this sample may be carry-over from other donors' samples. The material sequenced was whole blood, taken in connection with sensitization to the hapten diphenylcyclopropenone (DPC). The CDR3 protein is CAWSRTGRDNQPQHF. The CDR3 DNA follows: TGTGCCTGGAGTAGGACTGGAAGGGACAATCAGCCCCAGCATTTT.